This entry lists 8 T cell receptor beta chains sequenced from one sample in a study of cytotoxic CD8 clonotypes in ibrutinib-treated CLL. Measured with immunoSEQ multiplex PCR; TCRdb has only the in-frame clones, and not every one. This sample has 200,000 to 250,000 clones, with nearly 80% found just once. The material was PBMCs, obtained after 12 months of ibrutinib treatment. These receptors were taken from a human donor with chronic lymphocytic leukemia.

This clone was seen a few times. The chain employs TRBV25-1 and TRBJ1-1, with D possibly being TRBD1 (5 bases). Germline loops: CDR1 MGHDK, CDR2 SYGVNS. V gave up 1 base and J gave up 5 bases, with 11 bases separating them. The CDR3 has 14 residues. CDR3 region: CASSESGHVTEAFF. The CDR3 nucleotides are TGTGCCAGCAGTGAATCGGGGCACGTTACTGAAGCTTTCTTT.

This rearrangement joins TRBV19 to TRBJ2-1, with TRBD2 matching 12 bases. The ends lost 1 base at V and 8 bases at J; junction bases unmatched: 9. Germline assignment: CDR1 LNHDA and CDR2 SQIVND (reference sequence). The CDR3 sequence is 17 residues long. In DNA form, the CDR3 reads TGTGCCAGTAGTATAGGATGGACTAGCGGGACAGGCGATGAGCAGTTCTTC. Amino acids: CASSIGWTSGTGDEQFF.

The chain links TRBV28 to TRBJ2-5, with 11 bases lining up with TRBD2. Germline assignment: CDR1 MDHEN and CDR2 SYDVKM. Germline trimming cut 5 bases from V and 6 bases from J; bases unmatched to any gene: 5. The CDR3 contains 14 residues. The CDR3 is CASSVAGGSKTQYF. CDR3 DNA: TGTGCCAGCAGTGTAGCGGGAGGGAGTAAGACCCAGTACTTC.

The chain couples TRBV7-2 to TRBJ2-7; no clear D. Trimming took 1 base from V and 7 from J, leaving 8 bases between them. This CDR3 contains 12 residues. CDR1 and CDR2 (germline): SGHTA, FQGNSA. The DNA for the CDR3 is TGTGCCAGCAGCTTAGGCCCTGCGGAGCAGTACTTC. Residues: CASSLGPAEQYF.

The genes are TRBV6-5 and TRBJ1-2; D is ambiguous. Trimming stripped 4 bases from V and 2 bases from J, with 8 bases between. Germline V CDR1 and CDR2: MNHEY, SVGAGI. This CDR3 is 13 amino acids long. Written as DNA, the CDR3 is TGTGCCAGCAGTTCCGAGATCAACTATGGCTACACCTTC. Amino acid sequence: CASSSEINYGYTF.

The chain carries TRBV30 and TRBJ1-1; no definite D call. CDR3 length equals 15 residues. CDR1 and CDR2 from the germline V gene are GTSNPN and SVGIG (reference sequence). Deletions cut 4 bases from V and 5 bases from J, with 20 bases between. CDR3 coding DNA: TGTGCCTGGACTTTTGGGATGGGCGTGGGGACTGAAGCTTTCTTT. It encodes CAWTFGMGVGTEAFF.

V is TRBV9 and J is TRBJ1-6; D might be TRBD1 (6 bases). Trimming pared 1 base from V and 8 bases from J, leaving 16 bases between. Germline-derived CDR1 and CDR2 are SGDLS and YYNGEE. This CDR3 has 16 residues. CDR3 nucleotide sequence: TGTGCCAGCAGCGTATCTCCTGACAGGTCCGATTCACCCCTCCACTTT. Residues: CASSVSPDRSDSPLHF. The full variable domain, in which reference TRBV9 and TRBJ1-6 provide the parts outside the CDR3, is DSGVTQTPKHLITATGQRVTLRCSPRSGDLSVYWYQQSLDQGLQFLIQYYNGEERAKGNILERFSAQQFPDLHSELNLSSLELGDSALYFCASSVSPDRSDSPLHFGNGTRLTVT.

The chain combines TRBV4-1 with TRBJ2-1, with D possibly matching TRBD2 (5 bases). The CDR3 extends over 18 amino acids. V was shortened by 0 bases and J by 5 bases, with 20 bases between the two germline ends. Germline loops: CDR1 MGHRA, CDR2 YSYEKL. The CDR3 protein is CASSQDDMPSGYHNEQFF. DNA for the CDR3: TGCGCCAGCAGCCAAGATGATATGCCCAGCGGATATCACAATGAGCAGTTCTTC.